A selection of T cell receptor beta chains follows, all from one sample in a study of low-dose radiotherapy and immunotherapy resistance in tumors. Each CDR3 protein gets one entry after TCRdb re-called the reads with MiXCR. The sample has some 39,000 distinct CDR3 sequences, roughly 31% seen once; the top ten hold 3.5% to 4%. The material was PBMCs, obtained before treatment. The receptors here all came from a male donor with gallbladder cancer. The conserved cysteine and the conserved F or W are not part of the CDR3 here. The D gene is left open where the match is weak. Expanded clones get a size class; other rows say once, few or many, or leave the size out.

D,V,length,size,J,CDR3
NA,TRBV10-3,13,NA,TRBJ2-2,AIKKGDGNTGELF
NA,TRBV6-2/TRBV6-3,9,once,TRBJ2-5,AGSYSKTQY
NA,TRBV28,11,few,TRBJ2-3,ASKQGSTDTQY
TRBD2,TRBV29-1,11,NA,TRBJ2-3,SVASGSGDTQY
TRBD2,TRBV7-9,13,many,TRBJ2-7,ASSPASGRAYEQY
NA,TRBV29-1,7,many,TRBJ2-5,SVSPDQY
NA,TRBV12-3/TRBV12-4,12,many,TRBJ1-2,ASSFGQENYGYT
NA,TRBV6-2/TRBV6-3,11,many,TRBJ1-6,ASSAGVTSPLH
TRBD1,TRBV6-2/TRBV6-3,13,medium-sized,TRBJ1-2,ASRNRDSDNYGYT
NA,TRBV7-2,10,many,TRBJ2-1,ASSYRFNEQF
TRBD1,TRBV27,13,many,TRBJ2-7,ASSPTRGQTYEQY
TRBD2,TRBV20-1,16,many,TRBJ2-1,SAPGLAGGRSSYNEQF
NA,TRBV28,13,medium-sized,TRBJ2-1,ASSLGRGSYNEQF
TRBD2,TRBV28,13,NA,TRBJ2-7,ASSSPWGGGYEQY
NA,TRBV30,16,many,TRBJ2-1,AWSVHGARRSSYNEQF
NA,TRBV11-2,11,NA,TRBJ2-5,ASSLESAATQY
NA,TRBV5-1,12,NA,TRBJ2-7,ASSLPEVQAEQY
NA,TRBV25-1,16,many,TRBJ1-3,ASTPRQRGASSGNTIY
NA,TRBV2,12,few,TRBJ2-7,ASSERLPPNEQY
NA,TRBV7-9,13,many,TRBJ1-4,ASSLEGGTNEKLF
NA,TRBV11-1,13,many,TRBJ2-1,ASRRARGQYNEQF
TRBD1,TRBV9,13,NA,TRBJ2-1,ASSVGQGVNNEQF
NA,TRBV6-2/TRBV6-3,11,many,TRBJ2-3,ASSYSTGYTQY
NA,TRBV5-5,14,many,TRBJ2-3,ASSLAAGASPDTQY
TRBD1,TRBV5-1,14,NA,TRBJ2-5,ASSVEYPGGQETQY
NA,TRBV9,14,NA,TRBJ2-5,ASSVDEGMYQETQY
TRBD1,TRBV12-3/TRBV12-4,13,many,TRBJ2-7,ASSSPGQGAYEQY
TRBD2,TRBV25-1,12,many,TRBJ2-7,ASSETSGAYEQY
TRBD1,TRBV15,12,many,TRBJ2-1,ATSRDRGDNEQF
NA,TRBV15,12,NA,TRBJ2-1,ATKGGSSYNEQF
NA,TRBV29-1,14,NA,TRBJ2-3,SVEARRRGASDTQY
NA,TRBV29-1,11,many,TRBJ2-5,SGAFRYPETQY
NA,TRBV30,12,many,TRBJ1-2,AWSVRPDNYGYT
TRBD2,TRBV6-5,13,NA,TRBJ2-5,ATRWRGRAGETQY